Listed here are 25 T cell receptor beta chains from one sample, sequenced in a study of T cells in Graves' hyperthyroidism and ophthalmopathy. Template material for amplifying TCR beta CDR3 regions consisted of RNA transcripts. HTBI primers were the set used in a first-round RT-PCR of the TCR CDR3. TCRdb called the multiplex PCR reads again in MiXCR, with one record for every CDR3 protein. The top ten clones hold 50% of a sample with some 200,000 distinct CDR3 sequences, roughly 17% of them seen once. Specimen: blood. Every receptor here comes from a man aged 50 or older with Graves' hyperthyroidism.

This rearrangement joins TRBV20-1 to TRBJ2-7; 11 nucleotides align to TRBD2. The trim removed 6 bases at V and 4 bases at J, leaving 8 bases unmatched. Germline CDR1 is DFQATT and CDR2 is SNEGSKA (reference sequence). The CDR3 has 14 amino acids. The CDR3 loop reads CSALLAGAYYEQYF. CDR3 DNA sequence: TGCAGTGCCTTACTAGCGGGAGCTTATTACGAGCAGTACTTC.

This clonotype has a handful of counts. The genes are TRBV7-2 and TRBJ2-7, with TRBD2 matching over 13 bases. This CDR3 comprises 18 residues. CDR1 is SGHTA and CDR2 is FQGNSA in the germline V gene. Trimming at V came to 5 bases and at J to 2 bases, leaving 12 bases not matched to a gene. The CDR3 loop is CASSIRTSGSRPTYEQYF. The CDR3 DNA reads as TGTGCCAGCAGCATTCGGACTAGCGGGAGTCGGCCGACCTACGAGCAGTACTTC.

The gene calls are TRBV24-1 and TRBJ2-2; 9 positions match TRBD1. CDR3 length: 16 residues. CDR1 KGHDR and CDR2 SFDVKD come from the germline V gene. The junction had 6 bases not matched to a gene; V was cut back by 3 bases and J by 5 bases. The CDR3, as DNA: TGTGCCACCAGTGATCCGGGACAGGGCCAGACCGGGGAGCTGTTTTTT. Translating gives CATSDPGQGQTGELFF.

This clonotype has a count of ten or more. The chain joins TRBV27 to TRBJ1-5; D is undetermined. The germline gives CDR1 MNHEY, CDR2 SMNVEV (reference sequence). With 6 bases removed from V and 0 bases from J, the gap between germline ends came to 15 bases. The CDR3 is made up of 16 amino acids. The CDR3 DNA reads TGTGCCAGCAGAGGTTCGGTTACCAATAGCAATCAGCCCCAGCATTTT. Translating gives CASRGSVTNSNQPQHF.

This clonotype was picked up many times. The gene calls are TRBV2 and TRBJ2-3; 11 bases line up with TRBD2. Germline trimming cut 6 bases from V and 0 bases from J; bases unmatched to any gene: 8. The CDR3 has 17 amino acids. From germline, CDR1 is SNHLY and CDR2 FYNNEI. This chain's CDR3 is CASRGLGTSGSTDTQYF. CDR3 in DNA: TGTGCCAGCAGGGGACTGGGGACTAGCGGCAGCACAGATACGCAGTATTTT.

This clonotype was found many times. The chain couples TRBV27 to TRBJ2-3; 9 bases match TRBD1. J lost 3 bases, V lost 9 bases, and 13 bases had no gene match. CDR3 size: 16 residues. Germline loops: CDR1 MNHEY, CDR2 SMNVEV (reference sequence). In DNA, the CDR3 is TGTGCCAGTAAGTGGTCCGGGACAGGGTCTACAGATACGCAGTATTTT. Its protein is CASKWSGTGSTDTQYF.

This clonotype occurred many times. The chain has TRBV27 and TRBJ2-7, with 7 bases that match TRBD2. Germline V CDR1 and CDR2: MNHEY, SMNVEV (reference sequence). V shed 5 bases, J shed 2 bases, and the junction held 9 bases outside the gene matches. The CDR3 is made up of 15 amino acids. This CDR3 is CASSLTGLLPYEQYF. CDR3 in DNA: TGTGCCAGCAGTCTTACGGGACTACTCCCCTACGAGCAGTACTTC.

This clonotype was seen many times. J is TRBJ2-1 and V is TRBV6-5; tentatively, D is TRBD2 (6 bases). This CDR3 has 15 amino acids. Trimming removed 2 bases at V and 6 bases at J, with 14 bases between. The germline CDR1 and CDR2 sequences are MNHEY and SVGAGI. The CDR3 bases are TGTGCCAGCAGTTACCGGCCGGGAGCGAGCAATGAGCAGTTCTTC. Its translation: CASSYRPGASNEQFF.

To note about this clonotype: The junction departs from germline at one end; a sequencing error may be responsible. The CDR3, as DNA: TGCAGTGCTAGAGACCGGACTAGCGGAACCACAGATGCGCAGTATTTT. The encoded protein is CSARDRTSGTTDAQYF. This chain links TRBV20-1 with TRBJ2-3, with 10 bases identical to TRBD2. Looked up from germline, CDR1 is DFQATT and CDR2 is SNEGSKA (reference sequence). This CDR3 comprises 16 residues.

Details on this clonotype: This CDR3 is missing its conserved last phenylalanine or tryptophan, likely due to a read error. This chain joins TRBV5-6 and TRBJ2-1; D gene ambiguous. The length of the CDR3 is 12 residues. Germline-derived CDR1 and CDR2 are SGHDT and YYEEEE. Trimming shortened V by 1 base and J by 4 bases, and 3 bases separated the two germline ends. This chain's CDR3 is CASSLKYNEQFL. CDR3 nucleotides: TGTGCCAGCAGCTTGAAATACAATGAGCAGTTCCTC.

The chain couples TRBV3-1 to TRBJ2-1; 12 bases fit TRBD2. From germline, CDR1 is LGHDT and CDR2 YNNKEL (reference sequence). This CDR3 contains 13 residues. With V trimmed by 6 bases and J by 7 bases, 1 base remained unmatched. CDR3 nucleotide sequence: TGTGCCAGCAGTGGGACTAGCGGGAATGAGCAGTTCTTC. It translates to CASSGTSGNEQFF.

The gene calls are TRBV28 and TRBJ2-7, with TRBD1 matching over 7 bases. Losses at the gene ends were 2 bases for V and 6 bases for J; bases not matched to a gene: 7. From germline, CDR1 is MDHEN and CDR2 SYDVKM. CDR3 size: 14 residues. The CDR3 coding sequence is TGTGCCAGCAGTTTAAGGGGGCTCACAGTCGAGCAGTACTTC. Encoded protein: CASSLRGLTVEQYF. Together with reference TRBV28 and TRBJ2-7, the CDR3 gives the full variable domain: DVKVTQSSRYLVKRTGEKVFLECVQDMDHENMFWYRQDPGLGLRLIYFSYDVKMKEKGDIPEGYSVSREKKERFSLILESASTNQTSMYLCASSLRGLTVEQYFGPGTRLTVT.

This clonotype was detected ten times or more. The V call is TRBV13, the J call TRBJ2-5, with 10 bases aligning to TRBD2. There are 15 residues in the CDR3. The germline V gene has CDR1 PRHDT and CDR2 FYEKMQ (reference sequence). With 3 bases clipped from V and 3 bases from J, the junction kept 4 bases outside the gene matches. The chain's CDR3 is CASSLGTSVEETQYF. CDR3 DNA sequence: TGTGCCAGCAGCTTGGGGACTAGCGTCGAAGAGACCCAGTACTTC.

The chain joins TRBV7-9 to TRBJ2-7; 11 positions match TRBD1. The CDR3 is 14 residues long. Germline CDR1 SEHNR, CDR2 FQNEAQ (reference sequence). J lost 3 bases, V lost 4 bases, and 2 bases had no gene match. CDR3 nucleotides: TGTGCCAGCAGCTGGACAGGGGGCAACTACGAGCAGTACTTC. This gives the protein CASSWTGGNYEQYF.

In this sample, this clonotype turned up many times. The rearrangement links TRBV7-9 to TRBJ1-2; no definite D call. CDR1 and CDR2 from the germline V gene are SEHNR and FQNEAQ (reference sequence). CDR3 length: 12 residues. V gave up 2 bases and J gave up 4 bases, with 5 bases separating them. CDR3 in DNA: TGTGCCAGCAGCTTAAACAGCTATGGCTACACCTTC. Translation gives CASSLNSYGYTF.

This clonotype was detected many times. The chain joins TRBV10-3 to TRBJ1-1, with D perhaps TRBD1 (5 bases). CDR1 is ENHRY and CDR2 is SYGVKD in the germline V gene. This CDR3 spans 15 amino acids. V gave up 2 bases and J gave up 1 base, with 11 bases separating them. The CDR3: CAISEAWGPNTEAFF. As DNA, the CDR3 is TGTGCCATCAGTGAGGCGTGGGGACCGAACACTGAAGCTTTCTTT.

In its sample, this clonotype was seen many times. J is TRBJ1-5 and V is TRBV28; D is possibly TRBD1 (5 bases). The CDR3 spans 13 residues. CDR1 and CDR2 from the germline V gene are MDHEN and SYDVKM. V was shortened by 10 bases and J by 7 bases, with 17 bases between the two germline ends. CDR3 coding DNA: TGTGCCACCAGGAGACAGTCACAACAGCCCCAGCATTTT. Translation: CATRRQSQQPQHF.

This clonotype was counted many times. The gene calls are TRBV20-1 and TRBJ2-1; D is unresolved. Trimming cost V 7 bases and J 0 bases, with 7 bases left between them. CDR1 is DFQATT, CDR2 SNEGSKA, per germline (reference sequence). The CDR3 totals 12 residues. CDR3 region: CSGRASYNEQFF. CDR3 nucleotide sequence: TGCAGTGGTAGGGCCTCCTACAATGAGCAGTTCTTC.

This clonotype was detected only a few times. As DNA, the CDR3 is TGTGCCATCAGTGCCGGGGTGGGTCAGCCCCAGCATTTT. Protein sequence: CAISAGVGQPQHF. The chain uses TRBV10-3 and TRBJ1-5; D remains ambiguous. CDR1 ENHRY and CDR2 SYGVKD come from the germline V gene. The CDR3 extends over 13 amino acids. V shed 4 bases and J shed 6 bases, with 10 bases lying between them.

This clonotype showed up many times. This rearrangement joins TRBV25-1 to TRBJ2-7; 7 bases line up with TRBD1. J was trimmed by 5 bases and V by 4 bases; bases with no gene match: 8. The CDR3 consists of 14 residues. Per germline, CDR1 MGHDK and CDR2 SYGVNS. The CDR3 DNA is TGTGCCAGCAGTGGGATCACAGGGGATAACGAGCAGTACTTC. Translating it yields CASSGITGDNEQYF.

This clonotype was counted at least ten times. The CDR3 bases are TGTGCCAGCAGCCTAGGTTGGAGGGGTAACTCCTACAATGAGCAGTTCTTC. Encoded protein: CASSLGWRGNSYNEQFF. The chain links TRBV11-2 to TRBJ2-1, with D tentatively TRBD2 (6 bases). The V and J ends lost 5 bases and 0 bases respectively, with 17 bases between them. Germline V lookup: CDR1 SGHAT, CDR2 FQNNGV. This CDR3 spans 17 amino acids.

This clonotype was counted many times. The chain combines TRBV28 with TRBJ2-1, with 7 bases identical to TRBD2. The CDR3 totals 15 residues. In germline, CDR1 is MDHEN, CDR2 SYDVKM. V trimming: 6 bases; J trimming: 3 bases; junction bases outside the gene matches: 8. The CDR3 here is CASSSGRDYYNEQFF. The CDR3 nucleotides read TGTGCCAGCAGCAGCGGAAGGGACTACTACAATGAGCAGTTCTTC.

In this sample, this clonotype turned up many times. Here the CDR3 reads CASSDTSGSGNEQFF. In nucleotides, the CDR3 is TGCGCCAGCAGCGATACTAGCGGGAGTGGGAATGAGCAGTTCTTC. The chain has TRBV5-1 and TRBJ2-1, with TRBD2 matching over 11 bases. This CDR3 is 15 amino acids long. With V trimmed by 4 bases and J by 7 bases, 7 bases remained unmatched. Germline V gives CDR1 SGHRS, CDR2 YFSETQ.

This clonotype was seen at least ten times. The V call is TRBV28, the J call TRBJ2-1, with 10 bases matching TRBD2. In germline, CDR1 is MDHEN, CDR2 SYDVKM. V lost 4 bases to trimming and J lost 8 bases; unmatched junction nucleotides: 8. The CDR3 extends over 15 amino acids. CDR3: CASSSSGRAGDEQFF. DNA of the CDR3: TGTGCCAGCAGTTCCAGCGGGAGGGCCGGGGATGAGCAGTTCTTC.

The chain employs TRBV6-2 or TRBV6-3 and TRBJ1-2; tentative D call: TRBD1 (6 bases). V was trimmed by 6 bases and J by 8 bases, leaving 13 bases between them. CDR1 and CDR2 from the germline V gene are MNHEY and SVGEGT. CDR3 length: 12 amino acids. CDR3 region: CASRRGGRGYTF. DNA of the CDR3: TGTGCCAGCAGAAGAGGGGGGAGAGGCTACACCTTC.